This is a list of T cell receptor beta chains from one sample in a study of cytomegalovirus exposure and HLA in healthy donors. Assay: immunoSEQ multiplex PCR; the TCRdb copy retains only in-frame clones and omits some. In the table there are roughly 150,000 clones, roughly 80% of which are singletons. The material sequenced was PBMCs. The receptors shown here come from a male donor in good health and CMV-seronegative. Both conserved end residues are part of each CDR3. D genes are given only for firm matches. The size of a clone is reported for some rows only, either as once, few or many, or as a class for expanded clones.

NA,TRBV4-3,TRBD2,18,TRBJ2-1,CASSLEAGLAGGYNEQFF,TGCGCCAGCAGCCTAGAAGCTGGGCTAGCGGGAGGTTACAATGAGCAGTTCTTC
NA,TRBV6-5,TRBD1,16,TRBJ2-2,CASSYYQGARTGELFF,TGTGCCAGCAGTTATTACCAGGGGGCAAGGACCGGGGAGCTGTTTTTT
NA,TRBV28,TRBD1,15,TRBJ1-6,CASRLPAGGDSPLHF,TGTGCCAGCAGGCTCCCGGCAGGGGGCGATTCACCCCTCCACTTT
NA,TRBV9,NA,13,TRBJ1-2,CASSVTGYHGYTF,TGTGCCAGCAGCGTAACAGGGTACCACGGCTACACCTTC
NA,TRBV7-8,TRBD1,14,TRBJ1-5,CASSFDRGNQPQHF,TGTGCCAGCAGCTTCGACAGGGGGAATCAGCCCCAGCATTTT
NA,TRBV19,TRBD1,14,TRBJ1-4,CASRSQGEVEKLFF,TGTGCCAGTAGGTCACAGGGGGAGGTTGAAAAACTGTTTTTT
NA,TRBV5-1,NA,14,TRBJ2-5,CASSSPDFKETQYF,TGCGCCAGCAGCTCACCGGACTTCAAGGAGACCCAGTACTTC
NA,TRBV29-1,TRBD1,13,TRBJ2-7,CSVEGQEPYEQYF,TGCAGCGTTGAGGGACAGGAACCCTACGAGCAGTACTTC
once,TRBV11-2,TRBD1,15,TRBJ2-3,CASSLMLAGGNTQYF,TGTGCCAGCAGCTTAATGTTGGCAGGGGGAAATACGCAGTATTTT
NA,TRBV19,NA,15,TRBJ1-5,CASSIWTDSNQPQHF,TGTGCCAGTAGTATTTGGACAGATAGCAATCAGCCCCAGCATTTT
NA,TRBV6-5,TRBD1,15,TRBJ2-5,CASRPTGGVRETQYF,TGTGCCAGCAGGCCAACAGGGGGCGTAAGAGAGACCCAGTACTTC
NA,TRBV29-1,TRBD2,17,TRBJ2-2,CSVQLGLAGANTGELFF,TGCAGCGTCCAACTGGGACTAGCGGGGGCGAACACCGGGGAGCTGTTTTTT
few,TRBV7-9,NA,12,TRBJ1-1,CAKSEINTEAFF,TGTGCCAAGTCGGAGATAAACACTGAAGCTTTCTTT
NA,TRBV11-2,TRBD1,16,TRBJ1-1,CASSLKGQTANTEAFF,TGTGCCAGCAGCTTAAAGGGACAGACAGCGAACACTGAAGCTTTCTTT
NA,TRBV7-2,TRBD1,15,TRBJ2-5,CASSSQTGLLQTQYF,TGTGCCAGCAGCTCCCAGACAGGGTTATTACAGACCCAGTACTTC
NA,TRBV6-5,NA,13,TRBJ1-1,CASSQVAGTEAFF,TGTGCCAGCAGTCAGGTGGCAGGCACTGAAGCTTTCTTT
NA,TRBV7-2,TRBD2,15,TRBJ2-2,CASSGLAGSTGELFF,TGTGCCAGCAGCGGACTAGCGGGTAGTACTGGGGAGCTGTTTTTT
NA,TRBV28,TRBD2,15,TRBJ2-1,CASRLREGSYNEQFF,TGTGCCAGCAGGCTTAGGGAGGGGTCCTACAATGAGCAGTTCTTC
NA,TRBV6-5,TRBD1,15,TRBJ1-4,CASSYDRGQNEKLFF,TGTGCCAGCAGTTACGACAGGGGCCAAAATGAAAAACTGTTTTTT
NA,TRBV5-4,TRBD2,15,TRBJ2-1,CASRPGTSGNNEQFF,TGTGCCAGCAGACCCGGGACTAGCGGCAACAATGAGCAGTTCTTC
NA,TRBV5-1,NA,15,TRBJ2-2,CASSLDRVTTGELFF,TGCGCCAGCAGCTTGGACAGGGTGACGACCGGGGAGCTGTTTTTT
NA,TRBV6-1,TRBD1,14,TRBJ1-1,CASHYPQGATEAFF,TGTGCCAGCCACTACCCTCAGGGGGCCACTGAAGCTTTCTTT
NA,TRBV5-1,NA,13,TRBJ1-1,CASSLASNTEAFF,TGCGCCAGCAGCTTGGCTTCGAACACTGAAGCTTTCTTT